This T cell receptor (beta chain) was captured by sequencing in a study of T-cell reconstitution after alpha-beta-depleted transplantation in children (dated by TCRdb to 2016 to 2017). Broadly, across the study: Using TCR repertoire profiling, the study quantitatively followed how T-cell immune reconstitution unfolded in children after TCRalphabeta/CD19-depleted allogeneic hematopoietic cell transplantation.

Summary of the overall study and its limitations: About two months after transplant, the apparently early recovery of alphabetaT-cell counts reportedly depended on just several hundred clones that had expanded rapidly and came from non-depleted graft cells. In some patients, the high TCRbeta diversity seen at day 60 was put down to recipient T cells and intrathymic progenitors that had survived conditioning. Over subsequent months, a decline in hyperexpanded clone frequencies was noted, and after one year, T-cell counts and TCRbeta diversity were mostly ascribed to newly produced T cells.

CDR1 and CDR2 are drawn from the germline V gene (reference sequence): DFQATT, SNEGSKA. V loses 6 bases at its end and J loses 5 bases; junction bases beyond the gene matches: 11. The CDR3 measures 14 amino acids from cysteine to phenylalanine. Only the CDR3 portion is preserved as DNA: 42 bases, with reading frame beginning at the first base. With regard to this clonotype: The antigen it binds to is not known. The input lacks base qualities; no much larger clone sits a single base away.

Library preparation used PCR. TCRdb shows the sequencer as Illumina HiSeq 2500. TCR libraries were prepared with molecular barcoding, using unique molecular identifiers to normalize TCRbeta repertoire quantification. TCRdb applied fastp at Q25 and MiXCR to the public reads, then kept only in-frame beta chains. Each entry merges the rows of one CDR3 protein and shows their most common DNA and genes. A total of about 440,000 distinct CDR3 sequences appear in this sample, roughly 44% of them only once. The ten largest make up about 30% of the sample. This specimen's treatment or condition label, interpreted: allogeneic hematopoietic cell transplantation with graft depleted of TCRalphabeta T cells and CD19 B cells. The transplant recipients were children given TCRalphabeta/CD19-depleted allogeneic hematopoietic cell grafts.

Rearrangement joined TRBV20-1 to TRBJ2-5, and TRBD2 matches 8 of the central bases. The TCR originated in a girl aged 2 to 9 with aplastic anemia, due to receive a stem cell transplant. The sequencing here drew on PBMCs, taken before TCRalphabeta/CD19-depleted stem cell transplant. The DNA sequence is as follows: TGCAGTGCCGATACCAATAGCGGGGAGGAGACCCAGTACTTC. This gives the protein CSADTNSGEETQYF.